These 19 T cell receptor beta chains were sequenced from one sample in a study of blood T cell repertoires in COVID-19 (dated by TCRdb to the early 2020s). The library relied on the immunoSEQ multiplex PCR assay. The immuneACCESS repertoire file appears here via TCRdb, limited to in-frame rearrangements. These files lack a portion of the clones; in checked studies, under half of the deficit traces to unresolved V genes, and the cause of the others is not known. The sample table records nearly 100,000 clones; just under 85% of these occur just once. The leading ten clones occupy roughly a tenth of the sample. Sequenced: peripheral blood. Receptors were obtained from a man aged 70 or older with acute or convalescent COVID-19.

The CDR3 sequence: CASLQTRPDHTGELFF. DNA of the CDR3: TGTGCCAGCCTTCAAACTCGTCCTGATCACACCGGGGAGCTGTTTTTT. The chain uses TRBV11-1 and TRBJ2-2; D ambiguous. V lost 8 bases to trimming and J lost 3 bases, with 19 bases between them. Germline-derived CDR1 and CDR2 are SGHAT and FQDESV (reference sequence). The CDR3 length is 16 residues.

The chain joins TRBV5-1 to TRBJ2-1; maybe TRBD2 (6 bases). V was shortened by 4 bases and J by 4 bases, with 15 bases between the two germline ends. This CDR3 contains 15 residues. Germline CDR1 is SGHRS and CDR2 is YFSETQ. Here the CDR3 DNA reads TGCGCCAGCAGCGCCGAAGGGGAGGCTTACAATGAGCAGTTCTTC. Amino acid sequence: CASSAEGEAYNEQFF. Full variable domain (missing parts from reference TRBV5-1 and TRBJ2-1): KAGVTQTPRYLIKTRGQQVTLSCSPISGHRSVSWYQQTPGQGLQFLFEYFSETQRNKGNFPGRFSGRQFSNSRSEMNVSTLELGDSALYLCASSAEGEAYNEQFFGPGTRLTVL.

Here the CDR3 DNA reads TGTGCCAGTAGTACCGGACAGGGCTCCTACGAGCAGTACTTC. Its translation is CASSTGQGSYEQYF. V gene TRBV19 combines with J gene TRBJ2-7; 8 positions match TRBD1. V was pared by 4 bases and J by 0 bases, with 2 bases of the junction left unmatched. Germline V gene sequence: CDR1 LNHDA, CDR2 SQIVND (reference sequence). The CDR3 has 14 residues.

This clone was detected only a few times. The V call is TRBV6-5, the J call TRBJ1-1, with TRBD1 matching 10 bases. Germline lookup yields CDR1 MNHEY and CDR2 SVGAGI. CDR3 length: 15 amino acids. The V segment lost 6 bases and the J segment 6 bases; nucleotides outside the gene matches: 10. The CDR3 sequence is CASSDRDRGLAEAFF. The CDR3 region has the DNA TGTGCCAGCAGCGACCGAGACAGGGGGCTGGCTGAAGCTTTCTTT.

The chain joins TRBV18 to TRBJ2-3; D is unclear. Trimming left V 4 bases short and J 5 bases short, with 10 bases between. The CDR3 consists of 13 residues. Per the germline V gene, CDR1 is KGHSH and CDR2 is LQKENI. In DNA, the CDR3 is TGTGCCAGCTCACTCGAGGTGGTAGATACGCAGTATTTT. The encoded protein is CASSLEVVDTQYF.

V and J are TRBV10-2 and TRBJ2-5, with 13 bases that match TRBD2. Germline V CDR1 and CDR2: WSHSY, SAAADI. This CDR3 comprises 15 residues. V lost 6 bases, J lost 4 bases, and 5 bases stayed unmatched. DNA of the CDR3: TGCGCCAGCAGAATGGGACTAGCGGGAAGAGAGACCCAGTACTTC. Protein sequence: CASRMGLAGRETQYF.

This clone has a handful of counts. The chain links TRBV19 to TRBJ2-7; 7 nucleotides align to TRBD1. This CDR3 is built from 15 residues. Germline V gene data show CDR1 as LNHDA and CDR2 as SQIVND (reference sequence). V gave up 6 bases and J gave up 0 bases; unmatched junction bases: 8. The CDR3 DNA reads as TGTGCCAGTAGCCCTCAGACAGGGTCCTCCTACGAGCAGTACTTC. Protein product: CASSPQTGSSYEQYF.

This clone showed up just a few times. The chain uses TRBV19 and TRBJ1-3; a possible D gene is TRBD1 (5 bases). Germline assignment: CDR1 LNHDA and CDR2 SQIVND (reference sequence). V lost 5 bases and J lost 2, with 10 bases in between. This CDR3 comprises 14 residues. CDR3 sequence (DNA): TGTGCCAGTAGTCTTGTGGGGCCTGGAAACACCATATATTTT. Residues: CASSLVGPGNTIYF.

The chain links TRBV7-9 to TRBJ1-6; D unclear. Germline V lookup: CDR1 SEHNR, CDR2 FQNEAQ (reference sequence). Trimming took 5 bases from V and 0 from J, leaving 5 bases between them. The CDR3 consists of 14 residues. DNA for the CDR3: TGTGCCAGCAGCGGGAGCTCCTATAATTCACCCCTCCACTTT. Residues: CASSGSSYNSPLHF.

The J gene is TRBJ2-1, the V gene TRBV30; 8 bases match TRBD1. The ends lost 8 bases at V and 7 bases at J; junction bases unmatched: 13. CDR3 length: 14 amino acids. In germline, CDR1 is GTSNPN, CDR2 SVGIG (reference sequence). The CDR3 loop is CALTPGQVMNEQFF. CDR3 nucleotide sequence: TGTGCCCTTACCCCGGGACAGGTGATGAATGAGCAGTTCTTC. Together with reference TRBV30 and TRBJ2-1, the CDR3 gives the full variable domain: SQTIHQWPATLVQPVGSPLSLECTVEGTSNPNLYWYRQAAGRGLQLLFYSVGIGQISSEVPQNLSASRPQDRQFILSSKKLLLSDSGFYLCALTPGQVMNEQFFGPGTRLTVL.

The chain joins TRBV3-1 (or the pseudogene TRBV3-2) to TRBJ2-3; TRBD2 is a possible D gene (6 bases). The V end lost 0 bases, the J end lost 6 bases, and 19 bases lay between the germline ends. Germline assignment: CDR1 LGHDT and CDR2 YNNKEL (reference sequence). CDR3 size: 17 residues. The CDR3 DNA reads as TGTGCCAGCAGCCAAGATAGGTACAGGTACCTAGCGGATACGCAGTATTTT. Translated: CASSQDRYRYLADTQYF.

The rearrangement joins TRBV4-3 to TRBJ2-2, with TRBD2 identical over 12 bases. The junction had 7 bases not matched to a gene; V was cut back by 5 bases and J by 6 bases. Germline V gene sequence: CDR1 LGHNA, CDR2 YSLEER. The CDR3 has 16 amino acids. The DNA of the CDR3 is TGCGCCAGCAGCTTCGGACTAGCGGGAATGGCCGGGGAGCTGTTTTTT. Protein: CASSFGLAGMAGELFF.

The V gene is TRBV7-2, the J gene TRBJ1-1, with a weak D call TRBD1 (6 bases). V was pared by 5 bases and J by 4 bases, with 11 bases between. There are 13 residues in the CDR3. Germline CDR1 is SGHTA and CDR2 is FQGNSA. Here the CDR3 reads CASSPRTVTEAFF. CDR3 in DNA: TGTGCCAGCAGCCCACGGACAGTCACTGAAGCTTTCTTT.

J is TRBJ2-1 and V is TRBV4-3, with 7 bases fitting TRBD1. CDR1 is LGHNA and CDR2 is YSLEER in the germline V gene. V gave up 0 bases and J gave up 0 bases; unmatched junction bases: 8. The CDR3 has 18 amino acids. CDR3 sequence (DNA): TGCGCCAGCAGCCAAGAGAAGGGGGCGTCTAGCTCCTACAATGAGCAGTTCTTC. Translating gives CASSQEKGASSSYNEQFF.

This chain uses TRBV28 with TRBJ1-2; D ambiguous. There are 11 residues in the CDR3. Trimming cost V 8 bases and J 1 base, with 5 bases left between them. Germline loops: CDR1 MDHEN, CDR2 SYDVKM. The CDR3 here is CASQNNYGYTF. CDR3 DNA: TGTGCCAGCCAGAATAACTATGGCTACACCTTC.

This rearrangement joins TRBV3-1 (or the pseudogene TRBV3-2) to TRBJ1-5, with D tentatively TRBD1 (6 bases). CDR1 LGHDT and CDR2 YNNKEL come from the germline V gene (reference sequence). The CDR3 runs to 15 residues. The V and J ends lost 3 bases and 0 bases respectively, with 9 bases between them. This CDR3 is CASSQGTISNQPQHF. The DNA of the CDR3 is TGTGCCAGCAGCCAGGGGACAATTAGCAATCAGCCCCAGCATTTT.

The gene calls are TRBV6-6 and TRBJ2-1, with TRBD1 matching 8 bases. CDR3 length: 16 residues. CDR1 is MNHNY and CDR2 is SVGAGI in the germline V gene (reference sequence). V lost 4 bases, J lost 1 base, and 6 bases stayed unmatched. The CDR3 DNA reads TGTGCCAGCAGTTTCTACAGGGGGAATTCCTACAATGAGCAGTTCTTC. As protein: CASSFYRGNSYNEQFF.

The chain is built from TRBV2 and TRBJ1-1, with 7 bases lining up with TRBD1. J gave up 1 base and V 1 base, and 0 bases lay outside the gene matches. The CDR3 runs 14 residues. The germline V gene encodes CDR1 SNHLY and CDR2 FYNNEI. The CDR3 sequence: CASSEEGANTEAFF. In DNA form, the CDR3 reads TGTGCCAGCAGTGAAGAGGGGGCGAACACTGAAGCTTTCTTT.

V and J are TRBV10-3 and TRBJ1-5; the D gene is possibly TRBD1 (5 bases). The CDR3 has 13 amino acids. The V gene lost 3 bases and the J gene lost 2 bases, with 5 bases spanning the gap. Germline loops: CDR1 ENHRY, CDR2 SYGVKD. The CDR3 bases are TGTGCCATCAGTGAAGGGGGCAATCAGCCCCAGCATTTT. Translating it yields CAISEGGNQPQHF.